These 21 T cell receptor beta chains were all obtained from the same sample, sequenced in a study of T cells in Graves' hyperthyroidism and ophthalmopathy. There were TCR beta CDR3 regions amplified from RNA transcripts. A set of HTBI primers served as the primers for a first-round RT-PCR of the TCR CDR3. TCRdb called the multiplex PCR reads again in MiXCR, with one record for every CDR3 protein. The repertoire has approximately 500,000 distinct CDR3 sequences, roughly 46% of them found once; the top ten carry around 8%. Sequenced input: peripheral blood or thyroid tissue (not recorded which). These receptors came from a woman younger than 35 with Graves' hyperthyroidism.

Concerning this clonotype itself: A read error may be the cause here, since a much bigger clone is one base away. The rearrangement uses TRBV11-2 and TRBJ2-7; TRBD1 or TRBD2 may be the D gene (5 bases each). The CDR3 runs 15 residues. Germline CDR1 reads SGHAT; CDR2 reads FQNNGV. CDR3 DNA: TGTGCCAGTAGTATGGGGCTAGCCCCGGGCAACGAGCAGTGCTTC. Its translation is CASSMGLAPGNEQCF.

This clonotype was seen only a few times. V usage is TRBV20-1 and J usage is TRBJ2-1, with 7 positions matching TRBD2. This CDR3 is built from 12 residues. V lost 4 bases and J lost 10; bases outside the gene matches: 7. CDR1 is DFQATT and CDR2 is SNEGSKA in the germline V gene (reference sequence). CDR3 residues: CSATEAGFEQFF. CDR3 in DNA: TGCAGTGCTACAGAAGCGGGATTCGAGCAGTTCTTC.

This clonotype was seen ten or more times. The chain is built from TRBV5-1 and TRBJ1-1, with a tentative D call TRBD1 (5 bases). CDR3 length equals 15 residues. The germline V and J ends were trimmed by 4 bases and 3 bases, with 16 bases remaining between them. Per the germline V gene, CDR1 is SGHRS and CDR2 is YFSETQ. In DNA form, the CDR3 reads TGCGCCAGCAGCGATCAGGGATTTCTCGACACTGAAGCTTTCTTT. Encoded protein: CASSDQGFLDTEAFF.

A single count supports this clonotype. The chain carries TRBV2 and TRBJ1-2, with TRBD1 identical over 9 bases. Per germline, CDR1 SNHLY and CDR2 FYNNEI. The ends lost 9 bases at V and 6 bases at J; junction bases unmatched: 14. The CDR3 is made up of 15 amino acids. DNA of the CDR3: TGTGCCAGGAACTCGGGACAGGGTTATTCGCATGGCTACACCTTC. Its protein product is CARNSGQGYSHGYTF.

The V call is TRBV7-2, the J call TRBJ1-1; TRBD1 is a possible D gene (5 bases). Germline lookup yields CDR1 SGHTA and CDR2 FQGNSA. Deletions cut 2 bases from V and 12 bases from J, with 13 bases between. The CDR3 is 12 amino acids. The CDR3 coding sequence is TGTGCCAGCAGCTTATTGGGCAGGGAGACTTTCTTT. Encoded protein: CASSLLGRETFF.

Many counts were recorded for this clonotype. The gene calls are TRBV4-1 and TRBJ2-6; 11 bases are a match to TRBD1. In germline, CDR1 is MGHRA, CDR2 YSYEKL. V was clipped by 2 bases and J by 2 bases; unmatched bases: 5. This CDR3 contains 18 residues. CDR3 bases: TGCGCCAGCAGCCAAAGGGGACAGGGGGAAACTGGGGCCAACGTCCTGACTTTC. It translates to CASSQRGQGETGANVLTF.

The genes are TRBV29-1 and TRBJ2-7; D is ambiguous. V lost 1 base to trimming and J lost 0 bases, with 10 bases between them. The CDR3 runs to 14 residues. CDR1 is SQVTM, CDR2 ANQGSEA, per germline. The CDR3 DNA reads TGCAGCGTTGAAGGTGACGGCAACTCCTACGAGCAGTACTTC. It translates to CSVEGDGNSYEQYF.

This clonotype showed up many times. This chain uses TRBV29-1 with TRBJ2-7; a possible D gene is TRBD2 (5 bases). There are 12 residues in the CDR3. From germline, CDR1 is SQVTM and CDR2 ANQGSEA. V was trimmed by 0 bases and J by 3 bases, leaving 6 bases between them. The CDR3 DNA sequence: TGCAGCGTTGAAGAGGACTTCTACGAGCAGTACTTC. It yields the protein CSVEEDFYEQYF.

The table lists this clonotype with many counts. The chain employs TRBV7-8 and TRBJ2-7; TRBD2 might be the D (6 bases). V lost 1 base, J lost 2 bases, and 12 bases lay in between. The CDR3 contains 15 residues. Germline assignment: CDR1 SGHVS and CDR2 FQNEAQ. DNA for the CDR3: TGTGCCAGCAGCTTAGGGGGGGTCCCCACCTACGAGCAGTACTTC. The encoded protein is CASSLGGVPTYEQYF. Looking up the rest from reference TRBV7-8 and TRBJ2-7 gives the full variable domain: GAGVSQSPRYKVAKRGQDVALRCDPISGHVSLFWYQQALGQGPEFLTYFQNEAQLDKSGLPSDRFFAERPEGSVSTLKIQRTQQEDSAVYLCASSLGGVPTYEQYFGPGTRLTVT.

This clonotype was counted ten times or more. The chain recombines TRBV5-8 with TRBJ1-2, with D perhaps TRBD1 (5 bases). Germline CDR1 reads SGHTS; CDR2 reads YDEGEE. V gave up 3 bases and J gave up 6 bases, with 9 bases separating them. This CDR3 spans 12 amino acids. As DNA, the CDR3 is TGTGCCAGCAGCTATGACAGTGATGGCTACACCTTC. Translation: CASSYDSDGYTF.

This clonotype appeared many times. The chain is built from TRBV19 and TRBJ1-6; D not resolved. This CDR3 is built from 13 residues. V lost 2 bases and J lost 9, with 8 bases in between. Germline V lookup: CDR1 LNHDA, CDR2 SQIVND (reference sequence). The CDR3 spells CASSISSGSPLHF. DNA for the CDR3: TGTGCCAGTAGTATATCGTCAGGTTCACCCCTCCACTTT.

Concerning this clonotype itself: One junction end disagrees with the germline gene, perhaps due to a read error. The gene calls are TRBV29-1 and TRBJ2-7; no definite D call. Germline-derived CDR1 and CDR2 are SQVTM and ANQGSEA. The CDR3 loop spans 11 amino acids. This CDR3 is CSVEGSYERYF. In nucleotides, the CDR3 is TGCAGTGTTGAAGGCAGCTACGAGCGGTACTTC.

The V call is TRBV30, the J call TRBJ1-2, with D perhaps TRBD1 (5 bases). Looked up from germline, CDR1 is GTSNPN and CDR2 is SVGIG (reference sequence). Trimming took off 3 bases at V and 7 bases at J, with 9 bases between the two ends. CDR3 length: 11 amino acids. The CDR3 nucleotides read TGTGCCTGGAGCAGGGAGGGTGGCTACACCTTC. It is translated as CAWSREGGYTF.

This clonotype was picked up many times. The gene calls are TRBV19 and TRBJ2-7; D may be TRBD1 or TRBD2 (5 bases each). CDR3 length: 14 amino acids. Looked up from germline, CDR1 is LNHDA and CDR2 is SQIVND (reference sequence). The V and J ends lost 5 bases and 1 base respectively, with 12 bases between them. In nucleotides, the CDR3 is TGTGCCAGTAGTCCCTCGGGACGGTCCTACGAGCAGTACTTC. Amino acid sequence: CASSPSGRSYEQYF.

This clonotype was picked up many times. The chain carries TRBV5-1 and TRBJ1-6; D gene uncertain. The CDR3 sequence is 13 residues long. V lost 0 bases, J lost 7 bases, and 5 bases lay in between. Germline V gene lookup returns CDR1 SGHRS and CDR2 YFSETQ. The CDR3 sequence: CASSLGANSPLHF. CDR3 nucleotides: TGCGCCAGCAGCTTGGGGGCCAATTCACCCCTCCACTTT.

This clonotype has at least ten counts. The V gene is TRBV4-1, the J gene TRBJ1-1, with a tentative D call TRBD1 (6 bases). The CDR3 spans 14 residues. V lost 1 base, J lost 7 bases, and 13 bases lay in between. Looked up from germline, CDR1 is MGHRA and CDR2 is YSYEKL. The CDR3 sequence is CASSQGGGANEAFF. Here the CDR3 DNA reads TGCGCCAGCAGCCAAGGGGGGGGCGCGAATGAAGCTTTCTTT.

A remark on this clonotype: This clone may be a read error of a much larger clone one base away. The chain combines TRBV6-4 with TRBJ1-2; D possibly corresponds to TRBD1 (5 bases). V was clipped by 3 bases and J by 3 bases, with 17 bases between them. The CDR3 extends over 16 amino acids. Per germline, CDR1 MRHNA and CDR2 SNTAGT. The CDR3 DNA is TGTGCCAGCAGTGAGGGGACGGCTCCTTCCCACTATGGCTACACCTTC. Encoded protein: CASSEGTAPSHYGYTF.

The V and J genes are TRBV20-1 and TRBJ1-5, with D possibly TRBD1 on 5 matching bases. The germline V gene has CDR1 DFQATT and CDR2 SNEGSKA (reference sequence). Trimming pared 7 bases from V and 2 bases from J, leaving 15 bases between. The CDR3 spans 14 residues. This chain's CDR3 is CSEEEGQGNQPQHF. CDR3 coding DNA: TGCAGTGAAGAGGAGGGGCAGGGCAATCAGCCCCAGCATTTT.

This clonotype has only one observation. The genes are TRBV15 and TRBJ1-3; maybe TRBD1 (5 bases). This CDR3 contains 16 residues. V was pared by 0 bases and J by 0 bases, with 9 bases between. In germline, CDR1 is LNHNV, CDR2 YYDKDF (reference sequence). The CDR3 region is CATSRDSGTSGNTIYF. For the CDR3, the DNA is TGTGCCACCAGCAGAGACTCCGGGACCTCTGGAAACACCATATATTTT.

This clonotype was observed at least ten times. The V call is TRBV11-3, the J call TRBJ2-5, with 8 bases lining up with TRBD1. Trimming at V came to 5 bases and at J to 5 bases, leaving 1 base not matched to a gene. Germline CDR1 and CDR2: SGHNT and YENEEA. The CDR3 has 12 residues. The CDR3 reads CASSRDRETQYF. The CDR3 DNA reads TGTGCCAGCAGCCGGGACAGGGAGACCCAGTACTTC.

This clonotype has at least ten counts. The chain combines TRBV19 with TRBJ1-4; no firm D call. CDR1 LNHDA and CDR2 SQIVND come from the germline V gene (reference sequence). The CDR3 extends over 14 amino acids. Trimming cost V 11 bases and J 4 bases, with 17 bases left between them. The CDR3: CASSSPISNEKLFF. CDR3 nucleotides: TGTGCCTCCTCATCACCCATTAGTAATGAAAAACTGTTTTTT.